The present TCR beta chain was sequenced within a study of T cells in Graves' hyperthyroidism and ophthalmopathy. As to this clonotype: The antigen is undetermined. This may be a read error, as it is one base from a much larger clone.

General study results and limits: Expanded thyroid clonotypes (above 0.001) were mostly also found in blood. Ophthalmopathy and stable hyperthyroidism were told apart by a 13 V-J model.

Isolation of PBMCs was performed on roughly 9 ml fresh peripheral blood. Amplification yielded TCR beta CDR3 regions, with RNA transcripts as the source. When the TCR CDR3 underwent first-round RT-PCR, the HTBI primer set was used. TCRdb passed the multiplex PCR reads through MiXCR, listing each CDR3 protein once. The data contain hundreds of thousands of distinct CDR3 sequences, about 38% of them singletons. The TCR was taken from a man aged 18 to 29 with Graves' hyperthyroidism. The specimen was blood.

The chain's CDR3 is CASSSPSGGYEQYF. DNA for the CDR3: TGTGCCAGCAGCTCACCTAGCGGGGGTTACGAGCAGTACTTC. The rearrangement joins TRBV11-2 to TRBJ2-7, with 10 positions matching TRBD2. The trim removed 4 bases at V and 4 bases at J, leaving 4 bases unmatched. Germline V gene lookup returns CDR1 SGHAT and CDR2 FQNNGV. The CDR3 consists of 14 residues.